This T cell receptor (beta chain) was observed in a study of CD4+ T cells in melanoma. The method was immunoSEQ multiplex PCR; TCRdb's version includes in-frame clones alone and lacks a portion of them. The sample has over 5,500 clones, 45% to 55% seen once. There are 12 residues in the CDR3. Germline-derived CDR1 and CDR2 are SNHLY and FYNNEI. The ends were cut back, 4 bases at V and 5 bases at J, with 6 bases in the middle. The source is a human donor with melanoma. The sample was cells from a culture (not recorded whether cultured in vitro). This chain connects TRBV2 to TRBJ1-3; the D is unclear. CDR3 in amino acids: CASSATRNTIYF. CDR3 DNA: TGTGCCAGCAGTGCGACGCGAAACACCATATATTTT.